A single sample gave rise to the 12 T cell receptor beta chains below, sequenced in a study of T cells in Graves' hyperthyroidism and ophthalmopathy. RNA transcripts served as the template for amplifying TCR beta CDR3 regions. The HTBI primer set drove a first-round RT-PCR of the TCR CDR3. Using its own MiXCR run on the multiplex PCR reads, TCRdb lists one record per CDR3 protein. The table lists fewer than 500,000 distinct CDR3 sequences, roughly 15% of them singletons, with about 13% in the top ten. Sequencing was carried out using blood. The receptors here all came from a man between 18 and 35 years old with Graves' ophthalmopathy.

With regard to this clonotype: The junction shows a germline mismatch at one end, possibly a read error. V gene TRBV30 combines with J gene TRBJ2-1, with 7 positions matching TRBD2. CDR1 GTSNPN and CDR2 SVGIG come from the germline V gene (reference sequence). This CDR3 has 15 amino acids. The CDR3 region has the DNA TGTGCCTGGAGCCCTTTGGTGGGGGGGTACAGTGAGCAGTTCTTC. Amino acid sequence: CAWSPLVGGYSEQFF. The full variable domain, completed using reference TRBV30 and TRBJ2-1, is SQTIHQWPATLVQPVGSPLSLECTVEGTSNPNLYWYRQAAGRGLQLLFYSVGIGQISSEVPQNLSASRPQDRQFILSSKKLLLSDSGFYLCAWSPLVGGYSEQFFGPGTRLTVL.

The V call is TRBV5-1, the J call TRBJ2-2; TRBD2 is a possible D gene (5 bases). The germline V gene encodes CDR1 SGHRS and CDR2 YFSETQ. The CDR3 is 12 residues long. Trimming took 4 bases from V and 8 from J, leaving 9 bases between them. DNA for the CDR3: TGCGCCAGCAGCCCCCCGGGGGGGGAGCTGTTTTTT. It encodes CASSPPGGELFF.

This clonotype was detected many times. The chain carries TRBV5-6 and TRBJ2-5; 7 bases align to TRBD1. With 4 bases clipped from V and 1 base from J, the junction kept 4 bases outside the gene matches. Germline V gene data show CDR1 as SGHDT and CDR2 as YYEEEE. This CDR3 region has 14 residues. CDR3 nucleotide sequence: TGTGCCAGCAGCGTTTGGACAGGCCAAGAGACCCAGTACTTC. This encodes CASSVWTGQETQYF.

This clonotype was seen at least ten times. The CDR3 bases are TGTGCCAGCAGAGGGGAGGCGGATACGCAGTATTTT. It translates to CASRGEADTQYF. The chain employs TRBV2 and TRBJ2-3; D may be TRBD2 (6 bases). Per the germline V gene, CDR1 is SNHLY and CDR2 is FYNNEI. The CDR3 is 12 residues long. Trimming removed 6 bases at V and 6 bases at J, with 10 bases between.

This clonotype showed up many times. The chain couples TRBV15 to TRBJ2-7; 10 bases align to TRBD1. Trimming took 9 bases from V and 4 from J; bases not matched to a gene: 12. The CDR3 is 15 amino acids. Looked up from germline, CDR1 is LNHNV and CDR2 is YYDKDF (reference sequence). CDR3 sequence: CATRGGTGAGYEQYF. The CDR3 region has the DNA TGTGCCACTAGGGGTGGGACAGGGGCGGGGTACGAGCAGTACTTC.

J is TRBJ2-7 and V is TRBV20-1, with 10 positions matching TRBD2. With 4 bases clipped from V and 2 bases from J, the junction kept 5 bases outside the gene matches. The CDR3 loop spans 14 amino acids. Germline CDR1 reads DFQATT; CDR2 reads SNEGSKA (reference sequence). The CDR3: CSAKRLAGAYEQYF. The CDR3, as DNA: TGCAGTGCTAAACGGCTAGCGGGAGCCTACGAGCAGTACTTC.

This clonotype was seen a few times. The V gene is TRBV6-2 or TRBV6-3, the J gene TRBJ2-1, with 11 bases that match TRBD2. The CDR3 has 15 amino acids. Unmatched junction bases numbered 6, after V lost 6 bases and J lost 5 bases. From germline, CDR1 is MNHEY and CDR2 SVGEGT. The CDR3 region is CASSLLAGDDNEQFF. The CDR3 DNA reads TGTGCCAGCAGCCTACTAGCGGGAGACGACAATGAGCAGTTCTTC.

This clonotype was seen ten or more times. CDR3: CASTLTGGRSGYTF. In DNA, the CDR3 is TGTGCCAGCACTTTAACTGGGGGAAGGAGTGGCTACACCTTC. This chain uses TRBV7-9 with TRBJ1-2, with D maybe TRBD1 (5 bases). CDR3 length: 14 amino acids. Trimming pared 7 bases from V and 7 bases from J, leaving 19 bases between. Germline lookup yields CDR1 SEHNR and CDR2 FQNEAQ (reference sequence).

Many counts were recorded for this clonotype. V and J are TRBV9 and TRBJ2-1, with 10 bases that match TRBD2. This CDR3 has 15 residues. Per germline, CDR1 SGDLS and CDR2 YYNGEE. Trimming took 4 bases from V and 7 from J; bases not matched to a gene: 8. CDR3: CASSSLATSGNEQFF. Written as DNA, the CDR3 is TGTGCCAGCAGCTCCCTAGCGACTAGCGGGAATGAGCAGTTCTTC.

This chain joins TRBV20-1 and TRBJ1-1; 7 nucleotides align to TRBD1. Germline V gene lookup returns CDR1 DFQATT and CDR2 SNEGSKA (reference sequence). Unmatched junction bases numbered 10, after V lost 0 bases and J lost 3 bases. This CDR3 has 16 residues. The CDR3 sequence: CSARDTGDRRDTEAFF. The DNA of the CDR3 is TGCAGTGCTAGAGATACTGGGGACAGAAGGGACACTGAAGCTTTCTTT.

This clonotype showed up many times. The chain combines TRBV28 with TRBJ2-7, with TRBD1 matching 7 bases. This CDR3 contains 16 residues. Germline V gene data show CDR1 as MDHEN and CDR2 as SYDVKM. V shed 6 bases and J 6 bases; nucleotides not matched to a gene: 17. The CDR3 bases are TGTGCCAGCAGAGGGGGAAAACAGGGGTATCCATCCGAGCAGTACTTC. Translation gives CASRGGKQGYPSEQYF.

This clonotype occurred many times. The chain combines TRBV6-1 with TRBJ2-5; 9 nucleotides match TRBD1. CDR3 length equals 16 residues. Germline CDR1 is MNHNS and CDR2 is SASEGT. The V and J ends lost 8 bases and 4 bases, in that order; junction bases with no gene match: 14. The CDR3 DNA follows: TGTGCCAGCCGTAAGGCCGGGACAGGGAGACCAGAGACCCAGTACTTC. This sequence encodes CASRKAGTGRPETQYF.